Detailed here is one TCR beta chain. Then a second PCR, running about 6 to 11 cycles, was carried out with a sample-barcoded 5' primer and a J-beta primer mix. TCRdb redid the calling of the 5' RACE reads with MiXCR, one entry per CDR3 protein. The table records over a million distinct CDR3 sequences, under 55% of them present only once. These data originate in a study of blood T cells in healthy people across ages. Extractions gave at least 5.5 micrograms of total RNA per sample. The germline V gene encodes CDR1 SGDLS and CDR2 YYNGEE. Trimming at V came to 4 bases and at J to 0 bases, leaving 5 bases not matched to a gene. The CDR3 is 18 residues long.

The material sequenced was blood. V and J are TRBV9 and TRBJ2-4; 15 bases are shared with TRBD2. The receptor was derived from a woman in her sixties in good health. The CDR3 is CASSPGLAGGVAKNIQYF. CDR3 sequence (DNA): TGTGCCAGCAGCCCGGGACTAGCGGGAGGCGTAGCCAAAAACATTCAGTACTTC.